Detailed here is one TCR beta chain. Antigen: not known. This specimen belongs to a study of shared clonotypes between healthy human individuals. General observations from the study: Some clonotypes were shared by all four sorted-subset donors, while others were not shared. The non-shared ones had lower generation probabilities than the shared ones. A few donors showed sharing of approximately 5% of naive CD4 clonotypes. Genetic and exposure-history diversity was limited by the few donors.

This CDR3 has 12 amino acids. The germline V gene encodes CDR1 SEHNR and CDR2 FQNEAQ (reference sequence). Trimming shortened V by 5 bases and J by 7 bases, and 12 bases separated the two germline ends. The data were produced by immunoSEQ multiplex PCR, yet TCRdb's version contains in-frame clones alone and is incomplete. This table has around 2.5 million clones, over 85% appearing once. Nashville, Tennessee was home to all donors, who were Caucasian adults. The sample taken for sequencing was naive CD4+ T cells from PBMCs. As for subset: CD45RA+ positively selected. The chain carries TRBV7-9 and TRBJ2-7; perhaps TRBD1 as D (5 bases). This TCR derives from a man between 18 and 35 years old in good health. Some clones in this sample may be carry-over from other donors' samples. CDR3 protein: CASSRTSGEQYF. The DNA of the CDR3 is TGTGCCAGCAGCAGAACCTCAGGGGAGCAGTACTTC.